This entry is about one T cell receptor beta chain. The sample comes from a study of cytomegalovirus exposure and HLA in healthy donors. Germline V lookup: CDR1 SGHVS, CDR2 FNYEAQ. The CDR3 has 15 residues. The germline V and J ends were trimmed by 0 bases and 7 bases, with 10 bases remaining between them. Profiling relied on immunoSEQ multiplex PCR, and the TCRdb table lists in-frame clones only, not all of them. The sample carries 100,000 to 150,000 clones, roughly 87% recorded once. V gene TRBV7-6 combines with J gene TRBJ1-6; D is unresolved. The sequence derives from a young woman in good health and CMV-seronegative. What was sequenced was PBMCs. The CDR3 is CASSLAEGVNSPLHF. CDR3 sequence (DNA): TGTGCCAGCAGCTTAGCCGAGGGTGTAAATTCACCCCTCCACTTT.